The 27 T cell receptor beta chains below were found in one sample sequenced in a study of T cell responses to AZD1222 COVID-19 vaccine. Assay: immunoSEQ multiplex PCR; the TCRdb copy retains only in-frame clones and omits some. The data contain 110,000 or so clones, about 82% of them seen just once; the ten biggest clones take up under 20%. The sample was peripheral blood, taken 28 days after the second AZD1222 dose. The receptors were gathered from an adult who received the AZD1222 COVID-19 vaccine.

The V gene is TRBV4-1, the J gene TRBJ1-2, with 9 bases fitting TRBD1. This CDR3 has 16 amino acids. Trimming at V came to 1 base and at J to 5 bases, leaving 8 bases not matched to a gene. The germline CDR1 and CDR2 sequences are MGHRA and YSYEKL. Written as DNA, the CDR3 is TGCGCCAGCAGCCAAGTTTTGACAGGACAGGGGTATGGCTACACCTTC. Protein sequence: CASSQVLTGQGYGYTF.

The CDR3 here is CASSTGSNEKLFF. CDR3 coding DNA: TGTGCCAGCAGTACAGGGAGTAATGAAAAACTGTTTTTT. The J gene is TRBJ1-4, the V gene TRBV7-9; possible D gene TRBD1, 6 bases. Trimming pared 6 bases from V and 4 bases from J, leaving 9 bases between. The CDR3 covers 13 residues. Germline CDR1 reads SEHNR; CDR2 reads FQNEAQ (reference sequence).

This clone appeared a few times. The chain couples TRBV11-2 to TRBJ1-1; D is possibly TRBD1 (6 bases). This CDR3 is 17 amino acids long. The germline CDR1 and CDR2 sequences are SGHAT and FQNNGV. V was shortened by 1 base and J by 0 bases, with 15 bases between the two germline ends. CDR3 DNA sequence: TGTGCCAGCAGCTTAGTTCAGGGGCCAGGGATGAACACTGAAGCTTTCTTT. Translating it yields CASSLVQGPGMNTEAFF.

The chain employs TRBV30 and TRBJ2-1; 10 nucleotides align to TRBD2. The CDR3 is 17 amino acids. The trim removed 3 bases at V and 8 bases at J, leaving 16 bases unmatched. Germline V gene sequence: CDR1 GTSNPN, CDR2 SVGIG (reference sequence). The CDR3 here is CAWSGWASSGRIYEQFF. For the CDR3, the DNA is TGTGCCTGGAGCGGTTGGGCCTCTAGCGGGAGAATTTATGAGCAGTTCTTC.

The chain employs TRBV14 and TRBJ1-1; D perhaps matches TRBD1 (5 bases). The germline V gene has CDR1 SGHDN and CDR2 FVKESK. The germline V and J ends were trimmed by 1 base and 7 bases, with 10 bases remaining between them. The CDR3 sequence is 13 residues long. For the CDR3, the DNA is TGTGCCAGCAGCCAAGTCGGGGCTGGTGAAGCTTTCTTT. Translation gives CASSQVGAGEAFF.

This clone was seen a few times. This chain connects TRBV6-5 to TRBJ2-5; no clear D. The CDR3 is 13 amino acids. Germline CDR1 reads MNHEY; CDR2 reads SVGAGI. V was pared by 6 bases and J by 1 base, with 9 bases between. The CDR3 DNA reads TGTGCCAGCAGCCAGAGACTCCAAGAGACCCAGTACTTC. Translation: CASSQRLQETQYF.

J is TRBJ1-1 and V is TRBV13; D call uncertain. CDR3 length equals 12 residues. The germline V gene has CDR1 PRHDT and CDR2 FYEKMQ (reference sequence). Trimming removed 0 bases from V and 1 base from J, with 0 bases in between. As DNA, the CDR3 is TGTGCCAGCAGCTTAGGGAACACTGAAGCTTTCTTT. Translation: CASSLGNTEAFF.

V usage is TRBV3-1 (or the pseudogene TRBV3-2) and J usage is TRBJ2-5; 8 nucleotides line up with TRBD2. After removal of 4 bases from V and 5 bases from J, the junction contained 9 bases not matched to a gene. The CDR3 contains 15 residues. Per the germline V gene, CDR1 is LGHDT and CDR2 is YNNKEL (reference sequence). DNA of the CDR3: TGTGCCAGCAGCCGCGCGGGGGGCGGGAGCGAGACCCAGTACTTC. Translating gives CASSRAGGGSETQYF.

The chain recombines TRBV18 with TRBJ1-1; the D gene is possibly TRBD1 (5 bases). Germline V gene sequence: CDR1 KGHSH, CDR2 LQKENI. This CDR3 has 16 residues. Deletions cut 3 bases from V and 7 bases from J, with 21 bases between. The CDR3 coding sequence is TGTGCCAGCTCACCCGGCAGGGCCAACCTCTTTTTTGAAGCTTTCTTT. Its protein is CASSPGRANLFFEAFF.

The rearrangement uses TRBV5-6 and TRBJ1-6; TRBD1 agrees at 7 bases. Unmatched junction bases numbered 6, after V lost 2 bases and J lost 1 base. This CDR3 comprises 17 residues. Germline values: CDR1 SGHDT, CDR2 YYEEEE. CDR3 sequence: CASSLWDRNSYNSPLHF. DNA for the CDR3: TGTGCCAGCAGCTTATGGGACAGAAATTCCTATAATTCACCCCTCCACTTT.

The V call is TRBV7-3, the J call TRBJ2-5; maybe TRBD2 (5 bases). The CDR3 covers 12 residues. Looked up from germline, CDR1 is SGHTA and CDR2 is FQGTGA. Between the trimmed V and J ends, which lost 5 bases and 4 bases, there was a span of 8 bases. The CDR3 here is CASSPEGETQYF. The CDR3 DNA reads TGTGCCAGCAGCCCCGAGGGAGAGACCCAGTACTTC.

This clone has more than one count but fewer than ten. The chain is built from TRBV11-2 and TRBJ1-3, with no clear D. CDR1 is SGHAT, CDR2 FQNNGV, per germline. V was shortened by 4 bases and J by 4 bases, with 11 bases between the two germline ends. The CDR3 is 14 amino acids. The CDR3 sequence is CASSSSRTGNTIYF. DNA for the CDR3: TGTGCCAGCAGCTCCTCCAGAACGGGAAACACCATATATTTT.

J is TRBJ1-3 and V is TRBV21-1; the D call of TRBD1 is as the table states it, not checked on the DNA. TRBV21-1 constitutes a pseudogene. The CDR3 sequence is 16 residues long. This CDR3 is CASSKDSARIGNTIYF. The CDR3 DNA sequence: TGTGCCAGCAGCAAGGACAGTGCCCGGATCGGAAACACCATATATTTT.

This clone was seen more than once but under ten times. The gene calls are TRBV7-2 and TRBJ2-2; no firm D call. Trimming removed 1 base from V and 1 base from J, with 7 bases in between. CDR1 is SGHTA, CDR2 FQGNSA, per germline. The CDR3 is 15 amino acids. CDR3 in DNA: TGTGCCAGCAGCTTAGGGTTAAGGAACACCGGGGAGCTGTTTTTT. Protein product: CASSLGLRNTGELFF.

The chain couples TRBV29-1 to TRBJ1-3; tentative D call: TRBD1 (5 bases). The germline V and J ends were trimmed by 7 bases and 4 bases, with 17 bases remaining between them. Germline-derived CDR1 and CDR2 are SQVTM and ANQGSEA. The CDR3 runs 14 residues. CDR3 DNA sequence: TGCAGCGGCCGTCGGTCCGGGGCCGGAAACACCATATATTTT. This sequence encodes CSGRRSGAGNTIYF.

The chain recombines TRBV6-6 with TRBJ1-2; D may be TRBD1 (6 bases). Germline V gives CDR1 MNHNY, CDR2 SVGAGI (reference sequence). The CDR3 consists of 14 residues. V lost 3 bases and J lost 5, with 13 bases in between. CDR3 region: CASSYSGEEYGYTF. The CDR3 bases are TGTGCCAGCAGTTATTCAGGGGAAGAATATGGCTACACCTTC.

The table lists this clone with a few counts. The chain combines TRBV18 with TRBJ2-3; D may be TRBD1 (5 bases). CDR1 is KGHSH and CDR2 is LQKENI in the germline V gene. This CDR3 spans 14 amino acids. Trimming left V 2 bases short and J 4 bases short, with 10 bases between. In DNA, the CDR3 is TGTGCCAGCTCACCAGGCAGGGCTCCAGATACGCAGTATTTT. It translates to CASSPGRAPDTQYF.

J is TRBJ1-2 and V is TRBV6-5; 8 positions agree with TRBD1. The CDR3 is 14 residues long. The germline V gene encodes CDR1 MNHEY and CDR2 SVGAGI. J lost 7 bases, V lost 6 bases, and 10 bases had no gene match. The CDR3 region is CASSQTQGAGGYTF. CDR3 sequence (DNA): TGTGCCAGCAGCCAGACTCAGGGGGCGGGTGGCTACACCTTC.

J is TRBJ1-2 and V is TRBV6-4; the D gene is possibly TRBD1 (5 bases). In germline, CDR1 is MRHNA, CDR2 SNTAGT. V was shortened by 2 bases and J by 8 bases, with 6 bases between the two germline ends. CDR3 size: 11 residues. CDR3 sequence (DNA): TGTGCCAGCAGTGACGGGGGAGGCTACACCTTC. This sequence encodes CASSDGGGYTF.

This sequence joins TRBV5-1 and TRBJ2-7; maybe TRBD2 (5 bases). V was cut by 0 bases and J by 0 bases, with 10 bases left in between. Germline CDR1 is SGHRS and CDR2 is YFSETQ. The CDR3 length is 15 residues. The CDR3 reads CASSLASGDSYEQYF. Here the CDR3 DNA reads TGCGCCAGCAGCTTGGCCTCCGGGGACTCCTACGAGCAGTACTTC.

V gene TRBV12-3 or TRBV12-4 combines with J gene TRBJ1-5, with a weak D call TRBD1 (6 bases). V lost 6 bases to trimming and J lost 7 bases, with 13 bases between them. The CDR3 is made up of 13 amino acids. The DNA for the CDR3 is TGTGCCAGCAGCCCACAGGGACGACAGCCCCAGCATTTT. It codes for CASSPQGRQPQHF.

CDR3 residues: CSVAIPGQGVNTIYF. The CDR3 DNA sequence: TGCAGCGTTGCTATTCCGGGACAGGGGGTCAACACCATATATTTT. V is TRBV29-1 and J is TRBJ1-3; 11 bases are a match to TRBD1. This CDR3 region has 15 residues. After removal of 4 bases from V and 7 bases from J, the junction contained 9 bases not matched to a gene. Germline V gene sequence: CDR1 SQVTM, CDR2 ANQGSEA. Based on the CDR3 plus reference TRBV29-1 and TRBJ1-3, the full variable domain is SAVISQKPSRDICQRGTSLTIQCQVDSQVTMMFWYRQQPGQSLTLIATANQGSEATYESGFVIDKFPISRPNLTFSTLTVSNMSPEDSSIYLCSVAIPGQGVNTIYFGEGSWLTVV.

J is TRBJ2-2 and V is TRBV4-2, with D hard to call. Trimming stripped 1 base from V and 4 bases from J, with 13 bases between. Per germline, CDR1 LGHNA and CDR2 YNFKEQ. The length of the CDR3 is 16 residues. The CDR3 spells CASSQGLGSGTGELFF. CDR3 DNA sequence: TGTGCCAGCAGCCAAGGCCTTGGATCGGGCACCGGGGAGCTGTTTTTT.

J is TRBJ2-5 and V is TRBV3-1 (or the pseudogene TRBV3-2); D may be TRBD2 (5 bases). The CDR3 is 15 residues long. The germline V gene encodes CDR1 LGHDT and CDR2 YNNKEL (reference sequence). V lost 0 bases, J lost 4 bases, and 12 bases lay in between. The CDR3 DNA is TGTGCCAGCAGCCAAGAGGGAGCACAGCGAGAGACCCAGTACTTC. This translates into CASSQEGAQRETQYF.

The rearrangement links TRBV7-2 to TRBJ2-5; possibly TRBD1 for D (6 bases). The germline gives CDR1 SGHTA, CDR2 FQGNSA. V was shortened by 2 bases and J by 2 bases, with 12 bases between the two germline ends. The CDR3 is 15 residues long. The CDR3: CASSLTGRFQETQYF. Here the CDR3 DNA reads TGTGCCAGCAGCTTAACAGGGCGCTTTCAAGAGACCCAGTACTTC.

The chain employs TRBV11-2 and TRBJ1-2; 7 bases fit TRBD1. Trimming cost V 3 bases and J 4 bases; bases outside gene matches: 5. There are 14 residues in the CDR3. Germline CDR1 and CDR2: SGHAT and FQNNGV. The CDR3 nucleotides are TGTGCCAGCAGCTTTCTTCAGGGGGGCTATGGCTACACCTTC. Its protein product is CASSFLQGGYGYTF.

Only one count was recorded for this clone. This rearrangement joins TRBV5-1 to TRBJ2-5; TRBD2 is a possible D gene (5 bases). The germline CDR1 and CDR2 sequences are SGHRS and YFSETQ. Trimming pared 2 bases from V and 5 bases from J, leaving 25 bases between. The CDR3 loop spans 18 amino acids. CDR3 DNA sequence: TGCGCCAGCAGCTTTAACTCCGGCGGAGGCTTGGGTGGGGAGACCCAGTACTTC. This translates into CASSFNSGGGLGGETQYF.